Described below is a single T cell receptor (beta chain) sequence and its context. As yet, its antigen is unknown. The record originates from a study of T cells after yellow fever vaccination. TCR cDNA was made by 5'RACE template switching, adding a universal primer site and UMIs. TCRdb analysed the 5' RACE reads with MiXCR anew, one entry per CDR3 protein. The sample holds hundreds of thousands of distinct CDR3 sequences, roughly 14% seen once. Points from the study as a whole: The booster saw the reappearance of most primary-vaccination clones (around 95% CD4, around 88% CD8). Few clonotypes appeared in both CD4 and CD8 compartments.

Trimming removed 1 base from V and 11 bases from J, with 9 bases in between. CDR3 length: 12 residues. CDR1 LGHNT and CDR2 FRNRAP come from the germline V gene. The TCR originated in a man younger than 40 who received the YFV17D yellow fever vaccine. The chain combines TRBV12-5 with TRBJ2-1; no firm D call. The source was PBMCs, collected on the day of the yellow fever booster vaccination. CDR3 amino acids: CASGLDSPQQFF. CDR3 bases: TGTGCTAGTGGTTTGGACTCCCCTCAGCAGTTCTTC. Full variable domain (missing parts from reference TRBV12-5 and TRBJ2-1): DARVTQTPRHKVTEMGQEVTMRCQPILGHNTVFWYRQTMMQGLELLAYFRNRAPLDDSGMPKDRFSAEMPDATLATLKIQPSEPRDSAVYFCASGLDSPQQFFGPGTRLTVL.